The 2 T cell receptor beta chains reported below all come from one sample, sequenced in a study of OX40 agonist ivuxolimab in advanced cancers. Assay: immunoSEQ multiplex PCR; the TCRdb copy retains only in-frame clones and omits some. The repertoire includes some 30,000 clones, roughly 80% of them detected once, and more than 20% sits in the top ten. Sequencing used CD4+ or CD8+ T cells sorted from blood, obtained in a trial of the OX40 agonist ivuxolimab. These receptors all stem from an adult with an advanced solid tumor such as melanoma, head and neck, liver or kidney cancer.

The genes are TRBV5-1 and TRBJ2-7; 8 bases match TRBD1. The J segment lost 4 bases and the V segment lost 9 bases, leaving 12 bases of the junction unmatched. Germline CDR1 and CDR2: SGHRS and YFSETQ. The CDR3 contains 14 residues. CDR3 nucleotides: TGCGCCACCCATCCCGGGACAGGTGCTTACGAGCAGTACTTC. Translated, it gives CATHPGTGAYEQYF. Full variable domain (rest looked up from reference TRBV5-1 and TRBJ2-7): KAGVTQTPRYLIKTRGQQVTLSCSPISGHRSVSWYQQTPGQGLQFLFEYFSETQRNKGNFPGRFSGRQFSNSRSEMNVSTLELGDSALYLCATHPGTGAYEQYFGPGTRLTVT.

The J gene is TRBJ2-7, the V gene TRBV7-9, with 8 positions matching TRBD2. V lost 4 bases, J lost 7 bases, and 12 bases stayed unmatched. From germline, CDR1 is SEHNR and CDR2 FQNEAQ (reference sequence). The CDR3 consists of 15 residues. The CDR3 loop reads CASSSTREGSGEQYF. The CDR3 region has the DNA TGTGCCAGCAGCTCTACCCGGGAGGGGAGCGGGGAGCAGTACTTC.